This TCR beta chain derives from a study of T-cell reconstitution after alpha-beta-depleted transplantation in children. Findings and caveats of the study: From surviving recipient T cells and thymic progenitors came the high day-60 TCRbeta diversity observed in some patients. One year post-transplant, T-cell counts and diversity were largely derived from T cells produced anew. Several hundred expanded graft clones reportedly were the source of alpha-beta T cells about two months after transplant.

In this sample, this clonotype turned up many times. Its antigen is unidentified. Researchers prepared the TCRbeta library using unique molecular identifiers, the study reports. MiXCR, run by TCRdb on the PCR reads, gives a single entry per CDR3 protein. Among almost 500,000 distinct CDR3 sequences listed, approximately 10% were seen once. The CDR3 runs to 15 residues. CDR1 is MNHEY, CDR2 SMNVEV, per germline (reference sequence). V lost 2 bases to trimming and J lost 2 bases, with 10 bases between them. The sequencing here drew on PBMCs, taken before TCRalphabeta/CD19-depleted stem cell transplant. This receptor was taken from a child under 10 years old with inherited bone marrow failure, due to receive a stem cell transplant. V and J are TRBV27 and TRBJ1-5; a weak D match, TRBD1 (5 bases). Here the CDR3 reads CASSLIMGGNQPQHF. DNA of the CDR3: TGTGCCAGCAGTTTAATTATGGGGGGCAATCAGCCCCAGCATTTT.